These 17 T cell receptor beta chains originate from one sample sequenced in a study of T cells after yellow fever vaccination. From the 5' RACE reads, TCRdb called clonotypes with MiXCR, one entry per CDR3 protein. The sample lists 500,000 to 650,000 distinct CDR3 sequences; 9% to 15% were seen once. This material consisted of PBMCs, taken on the day of the yellow fever booster vaccination. These TCRs come from a man under 40 who received the YFV17D yellow fever vaccine.

This clonotype was observed a few times. The rearrangement links TRBV6-1 to TRBJ1-1; D not certain. Looked up from germline, CDR1 is MNHNS and CDR2 is SASEGT. V was shortened by 6 bases and J by 0 bases, with 8 bases between the two germline ends. The CDR3 contains 13 residues. The DNA for the CDR3 is TGTGCCAGCAGGCCCGGACTGAACACTGAAGCTTTCTTT. Translating gives CASRPGLNTEAFF.

The chain uses TRBV20-1 and TRBJ1-1; TRBD1 agrees at 7 bases. CDR1 is DFQATT and CDR2 is SNEGSKA in the germline V gene (reference sequence). V lost 5 bases, J lost 4 bases, and 4 bases stayed unmatched. The CDR3 runs 12 residues. In DNA, the CDR3 is TGCAGTGCTGGACAGGCCAGCACTGAAGCTTTCTTT. It translates to CSAGQASTEAFF.

This clonotype was counted at least ten times. This chain links TRBV5-1 with TRBJ2-3; no clear D. Trimming took 0 bases from V and 3 from J, leaving 2 bases between them. CDR1 is SGHRS, CDR2 YFSETQ, per germline. CDR3 size: 12 residues. This CDR3 is CASSLETDTQYF. In nucleotides, the CDR3 is TGCGCCAGCAGCTTGGAGACAGATACGCAGTATTTT. Combining the CDR3 with reference TRBV5-1 and TRBJ2-3 gives the whole variable domain KAGVTQTPRYLIKTRGQQVTLSCSPISGHRSVSWYQQTPGQGLQFLFEYFSETQRNKGNFPGRFSGRQFSNSRSEMNVSTLELGDSALYLCASSLETDTQYFGPGTRLTVL.

In regard to this clonotype: The junction departs from the called germline gene at one end, perhaps through a read error. V is TRBV19 and J is TRBJ1-1, with 9 bases matching TRBD1. Per germline, CDR1 LNHDA and CDR2 SQIVND (reference sequence). This CDR3 is 14 amino acids long. The CDR3 here is CASSTSTGGFIVLF. The CDR3 DNA follows: TGTGCCAGTAGTACCTCGACAGGGGGGTTTATCGTGCTCTTT. Together with reference TRBV19 and TRBJ1-1, the CDR3 gives the full variable domain: DGGITQSPKYLFRKEGQNVTLSCEQNLNHDAMYWYRQDPGQGLRLIYYSQIVNDFQKGDIAEGYSVSREKKESFPLTVTSAQKNPTAFYLCASSTSTGGFIVLFGQGTRLTVV.

The gene calls are TRBV7-2 and TRBJ2-1; D possibly corresponds to TRBD2 (6 bases). There are 15 residues in the CDR3. V was shortened by 1 base and J by 6 bases, with 13 bases between the two germline ends. The V gene's germline CDR1 is SGHTA and CDR2 FQGNSA. CDR3 DNA sequence: TGTGCCAGCAGCTTAGTCCCGGGAGTAGGCAATGAGCAGTTCTTC. It is translated as CASSLVPGVGNEQFF.

This clonotype was recorded a few times. The gene calls are TRBV5-1 and TRBJ2-7; the D gene is possibly TRBD2 (6 bases). This CDR3 is 15 amino acids long. V was cut by 0 bases and J by 2 bases, with 12 bases left in between. Germline values: CDR1 SGHRS, CDR2 YFSETQ. The CDR3 region has the DNA TGCGCCAGCAGCTTGGGGGGGGATACCACCTACGAGCAGTACTTC. Its protein product is CASSLGGDTTYEQYF.

This clonotype turned up a few times. The genes are TRBV5-1 and TRBJ2-5; no clear D gene. CDR3 length equals 14 residues. V was pared by 0 bases and J by 5 bases, with 11 bases between. Germline V gene data show CDR1 as SGHRS and CDR2 as YFSETQ. CDR3 in amino acids: CASSLVSDTETQYF. CDR3 sequence (DNA): TGCGCCAGCAGCTTGGTCTCGGATACCGAGACCCAGTACTTC.

This clonotype was picked up a small number of times. The chain couples TRBV20-1 to TRBJ2-7; D assignment may be TRBD1 or TRBD2 (5 bases each). The V and J ends lost 2 bases and 2 bases respectively, with 10 bases between them. This CDR3 has 13 amino acids. In germline, CDR1 is DFQATT, CDR2 SNEGSKA (reference sequence). The CDR3 sequence: CSARSQEAYEQYF. As DNA, the CDR3 is TGCAGTGCTAGATCACAGGAGGCCTACGAGCAGTACTTC.

This clonotype was detected only a few times. CDR3 DNA sequence: TGTGCCAGCAGTCCCATCTCGGGACAGGGTTTTCTCGGGGCCAACGTCCTGACTTTC. Amino acid sequence: CASSPISGQGFLGANVLTF. The chain joins TRBV27 to TRBJ2-6; 9 positions match TRBD1. V trimming: 5 bases; J trimming: 4 bases; junction bases outside the gene matches: 15. Looked up from germline, CDR1 is MNHEY and CDR2 is SMNVEV (reference sequence). This CDR3 region has 19 residues. Based on the CDR3 plus reference TRBV27 and TRBJ2-6, the full variable domain is EAQVTQNPRYLITVTGKKLTVTCSQNMNHEYMSWYRQDPGLGLRQIYYSMNVEVTDKGDVPEGYKVSRKEKRNFPLILESPSPNQTSLYFCASSPISGQGFLGANVLTFGAGSRLTVL.

This sequence joins TRBV18 and TRBJ2-7, with 7 bases that match TRBD1. Trimming cost V 5 bases and J 3 bases; bases outside gene matches: 10. This CDR3 has 15 amino acids. From germline, CDR1 is KGHSH and CDR2 LQKENI. The chain's CDR3 is CASSNPGTAFYEQYF. In DNA, the CDR3 is TGTGCCAGCTCAAACCCCGGGACAGCTTTCTACGAGCAGTACTTC.

The V call is TRBV20-1, the J call TRBJ2-3, with D unclear. The CDR3 sequence is 13 residues long. V lost 5 bases and J lost 0, with 9 bases in between. In germline, CDR1 is DFQATT, CDR2 SNEGSKA (reference sequence). This chain's CDR3 is CSAPYSSTDTQYF. CDR3 bases: TGCAGTGCTCCGTACTCTAGCACAGATACGCAGTATTTT.

The sample holds a few counts of this clonotype. J is TRBJ2-1 and V is TRBV5-6; 10 positions match TRBD1. CDR1 is SGHDT, CDR2 YYEEEE, per germline. The CDR3 has 16 amino acids. Losses at the gene ends were 3 bases for V and 12 bases for J; bases not matched to a gene: 15. DNA of the CDR3: TGTGCCAGCAGCTCTATAGGGACAGGGGTGCCTGAGGGGCAGTTCTTC. The encoded protein is CASSSIGTGVPEGQFF.

The V call is TRBV12-3 or TRBV12-4, the J call TRBJ2-5; 8 bases match TRBD1. There are 16 residues in the CDR3. Unmatched junction bases numbered 10, after V lost 6 bases and J lost 1 base. The CDR3 DNA sequence: TGTGCCAGCAGCGGTCTGAAGGACAGGGTCCAAGAGACCCAGTACTTC. Translated, it gives CASSGLKDRVQETQYF.

Only a few counts were recorded for this clonotype. The rearrangement uses TRBV29-1 and TRBJ2-2; 8 nucleotides align to TRBD1. This CDR3 contains 14 residues. The ends lost 7 bases at V and 4 bases at J; junction bases unmatched: 8. In germline, CDR1 is SQVTM, CDR2 ANQGSEA. The CDR3 DNA sequence: TGCAGCGGACAGCTGACAGGGGTCACCGGGGAGCTGTTTTTT. Its translation is CSGQLTGVTGELFF.

This clonotype appeared many times. The chain recombines TRBV7-2 with TRBJ2-7; 10 bases agree with TRBD1. The CDR3 length is 13 residues. V shed 5 bases, J shed 7 bases, and the junction held 5 bases outside the gene matches. Germline loops: CDR1 SGHTA, CDR2 FQGNSA. CDR3 coding DNA: TGTGCCAGCAGCGCCGGACAGGGGGGTGAGCAGTACTTC. As protein: CASSAGQGGEQYF.

This clonotype was counted ten times or more. CDR3 in DNA: TGTGCCAGCAGGACTAGCGGGGGCACAGATACGCAGTATTTT. Translating it yields CASRTSGGTDTQYF. The chain joins TRBV7-2 to TRBJ2-3, with 11 bases fitting TRBD2. CDR3 size: 14 residues. V dropped 6 bases and J dropped 1; count of bases not matched to a gene: 0. Germline values: CDR1 SGHTA, CDR2 FQGNSA.

The chain combines TRBV6-1 with TRBJ1-1, with a tentative D call TRBD1 (6 bases). With 6 bases removed from V and 0 bases from J, the gap between germline ends came to 11 bases. CDR1 is MNHNS, CDR2 SASEGT, per germline. The CDR3 contains 14 residues. CDR3 nucleotide sequence: TGTGCCAGCAGAAGTACAGGGATGAACACTGAAGCTTTCTTT. Encoded protein: CASRSTGMNTEAFF.